These T cell receptor beta chains were read from a single sample in a study of graft-versus-host responses after intestinal transplantation. Measured with immunoSEQ multiplex PCR; TCRdb has only the in-frame clones, and not every one. The top ten clones hold 4.4% of a sample with fewer than 50,000 clones, more than 85% of them seen once. The source was PBMCs, collected 524 days after transplant. The receptors were sampled from a human patient who received an intestinal transplant, so some T cells may come from the graft donor. CDR3s include the opening cysteine and the closing phenylalanine or tryptophan. The D gene is left open where the match is weak. A clone size is listed for some rows: how often the clone was seen (once, few, many), or a class if it is expanded.

>NA|TRBJ1-5|NA|TRBV7-2
TGTGCCAGCAGCCGGGACGTCGGGCAGCCCCAGCATTTT
CASSRDVGQPQHF
>NA|TRBJ1-1|NA|TRBV28
TGTGCCAGCAGTTTAATTGGGAGGAACACTGAAGCTTTCTTT
CASSLIGRNTEAFF
>NA|TRBJ2-1|TRBD2|TRBV15
TGTGCCACCAGCAGGACTACTAGCGGGAGGTCGAATGAGCAGTTCTTC
CATSRTTSGRSNEQFF
>NA|TRBJ1-4|NA|TRBV30
TGTGCCTGGTCCGGCGGGAGAGGGGCTAATGAAAAACTGTTTTTT
CAWSGGRGANEKLFF
>NA|TRBJ2-5|TRBD1|TRBV27
TGTGCGACAGGGGGCCGGGAGACCCAGTACTTC
CATGGRETQYF
>NA|TRBJ2-3|NA|TRBV19
TGTGCCAGTAGTATCGGCAGGGGCGGCACAGATACGCAGTATTTT
CASSIGRGGTDTQYF
>NA|TRBJ1-2|NA|TRBV7-8
TGTGCCAGCAGCCCGAGGTCGTCCTACACCGACTATGGCTACACCTTC
CASSPRSSYTDYGYTF
>NA|TRBJ2-2|NA|TRBV28
TGTGCCAGCAGTTTAAGGTACACCGGGGAGCTGTTTTTT
CASSLRYTGELFF
>NA|TRBJ2-4|TRBD1|TRBV4-3
TGCGCCAGCAGCCAAGTTACGACAGGGGTGAACATTCAGTACTTC
CASSQVTTGVNIQYF
>NA|TRBJ2-7|TRBD2|TRBV28
TGTGCCAGCAGTTGGGGGACTAGCGGGAGGGCCCACGAGCAGTACTTC
CASSWGTSGRAHEQYF
>NA|TRBJ2-3|NA|TRBV7-9
TGTGCCAGCAGCTTATCGGACAGCACAGATACGCAGTATTTT
CASSLSDSTDTQYF
>NA|TRBJ2-2|NA|TRBV7-2
TGTGCCAGCAGCTTAAAGACAGGCGGAACCGGGGAGCTGTTTTTT
CASSLKTGGTGELFF
>NA|TRBJ2-1|TRBD2|TRBV27
TGTGCCAGCAGTTTACTAGCGGCGAGCTCCTACAATGAGCAGTTCTTC
CASSLLAASSYNEQFF
>NA|TRBJ2-7|TRBD1|TRBV19
TGTGCCAGTAGTATAGATGACAGGGTGCCCTCCTACGAGCAGTACTTC
CASSIDDRVPSYEQYF
>NA|TRBJ1-2|NA|TRBV7-9
TGTGCCAGCACCTTGGGAGTTAATGGCTACACCTTC
CASTLGVNGYTF
>NA|TRBJ2-7|NA|TRBV4-1
TGCGCCAGCCGAGCCCTTGGGACACTCGCTACCTACGAGCAGTACTTC
CASRALGTLATYEQYF
>NA|TRBJ1-2|TRBD1|TRBV5-1
TGCGCCAGCAGCCCCCGGGACAGAAACTATGGCTACACCTTC
CASSPRDRNYGYTF
>NA|TRBJ2-3|NA|TRBV30
TGTGCCTGGAGTGTAGGTCTCCATTCAGATACGCAGTATTTT
CAWSVGLHSDTQYF
>NA|TRBJ2-7|NA|TRBV28
TGTGCCAGCAGTTTAAACCACTCGTACAGGTACCGCTCCTACGAGCAGTACTTC
CASSLNHSYRYRSYEQYF
>NA|TRBJ2-7|TRBD2|TRBV7-9
TGTGCCAGCAGCATCGCTAGCGGGAGGGCGCGGGAGCAGTACTTC
CASSIASGRAREQYF
>NA|TRBJ2-5|TRBD1|TRBV7-9
TGTGCCAGCAGCCCCGGACAGGGGGCTGAGACCCAGTACTTC
CASSPGQGAETQYF
>medium-sized|TRBJ1-5|NA|TRBV29-1
TGCAGCGTTGCGACAGATAGCAATCAGCCCCAGCATTTT
CSVATDSNQPQHF
>few|TRBJ1-4|NA|TRBV6-1
TGTGCCAGCAGTGAAGGACAGGCAACTAATGAAAAACTGTTTTTT
CASSEGQATNEKLFF
>NA|TRBJ1-4|TRBD1|TRBV5-4
TGTGCCAGCAGCTTGGGGACAGGGGATGGAAAACTGTTTTTT
CASSLGTGDGKLFF
>NA|TRBJ2-7|NA|TRBV7-8
TGTGCCAGCAGCTTATCTACCCCCTACGAGCAGTACTTC
CASSLSTPYEQYF
>once|TRBJ2-1|NA|TRBV6-6
TGTGCCAGCAGTTACGGCGGCATCCAGTGGAACAATGAGCAGTTCTTC
CASSYGGIQWNNEQFF
>NA|TRBJ1-2|TRBD1|TRBV28
TGTGCCAGCAGTTCGATGGGGACAGTCCCCTATGGCTACACCTTC
CASSSMGTVPYGYTF
>NA|TRBJ1-4|TRBD1|TRBV15
TGTGCCACCAGCAGCGTAGACAGGGCAGAAAAACTGTTTTTT
CATSSVDRAEKLFF
>NA|TRBJ2-5|NA|TRBV28
TGTGCCAGCAGTCCTCAGGCGGCAACCAAGGGGACCCAGTACTTC
CASSPQAATKGTQYF
>once|TRBJ2-1|NA|TRBV5-1
TGCGCCAGCAGCTTACGCTCCTACAATGAGCAGTTCTTC
CASSLRSYNEQFF
>NA|TRBJ1-2|TRBD1|TRBV7-9
TGTGCCAGCAGCTTTACTTTTCCGAGGACAGGAGGCTTTTATGGCTACACCTTC
CASSFTFPRTGGFYGYTF
>NA|TRBJ2-3|TRBD2|TRBV4-1
TGCGCCAGCAGCCAGGTTACTAGCGGGAGGAACACAGATACGCAGTATTTT
CASSQVTSGRNTDTQYF
>NA|TRBJ1-2|NA|TRBV11-2
TGTGCCAGCAGCTTAGGGGCAGGGCAATATGGCTACACCTTC
CASSLGAGQYGYTF
>NA|TRBJ2-7|TRBD2|TRBV5-4
TGTGCCAGCAGCCCGAGCGGGAGCGGTCTCGAGCAGTACTTC
CASSPSGSGLEQYF
>NA|TRBJ2-7|NA|TRBV11-2
TGTGCCAGCAGCTTAATGGTAACTTACGAGCAGTACTTC
CASSLMVTYEQYF
>NA|TRBJ1-4|NA|TRBV18
TGTGCCAGCTCAGTGACAGTGAATGAAAAACTGTTTTTT
CASSVTVNEKLFF
>NA|TRBJ2-3|TRBD2|TRBV4-3
TGCGCCAGCAGCCAGCATAGATCCCCTAGCGGGGGAAACACAGATACGCAGTATTTT
CASSQHRSPSGGNTDTQYF
>NA|TRBJ2-7|TRBD2|TRBV28
TGTGCCAGCACCCTTTTCCGGACTAGCGGGAAAAACGAGCAGTACTTC
CASTLFRTSGKNEQYF
>NA|TRBJ2-4|NA|TRBV9
TGTGCCAGCAGCGTACAGGGAACGGACATTCAGTACTTC
CASSVQGTDIQYF
>NA|TRBJ2-5|NA|TRBV5-5
TGTGCCAGCATAGGGCGGACTCAAGAGACCCAGTACTTC
CASIGRTQETQYF
>NA|TRBJ2-7|NA|TRBV23-1
TGCGCCAGCCAATCCCCGGAGGGGGAATACGAGCAGTACTTC
CASQSPEGEYEQYF
>NA|TRBJ1-1|NA|TRBV11-2
TGTGCCAGCAGCTTAGATACCAGGGGACCGCCTGAAGCTTTCTTT
CASSLDTRGPPEAFF
>NA|TRBJ2-5|TRBD2|TRBV6-5
TGTGCCAGCAGTTACTCTAGCGGGAACCAAGAGACCCAGTACTTC
CASSYSSGNQETQYF
>NA|TRBJ2-2|NA|TRBV9
TGTGCCAGCTCGGCCGCCCCGGGATTGAACACCGGGGAGCTGTTTTTT
CASSAAPGLNTGELFF
>NA|TRBJ2-3|TRBD2|TRBV11-2
TGTGCCAGCAGCCCACTAGCGGGAGGGCCGAGCGATACGCAGTATTTT
CASSPLAGGPSDTQYF